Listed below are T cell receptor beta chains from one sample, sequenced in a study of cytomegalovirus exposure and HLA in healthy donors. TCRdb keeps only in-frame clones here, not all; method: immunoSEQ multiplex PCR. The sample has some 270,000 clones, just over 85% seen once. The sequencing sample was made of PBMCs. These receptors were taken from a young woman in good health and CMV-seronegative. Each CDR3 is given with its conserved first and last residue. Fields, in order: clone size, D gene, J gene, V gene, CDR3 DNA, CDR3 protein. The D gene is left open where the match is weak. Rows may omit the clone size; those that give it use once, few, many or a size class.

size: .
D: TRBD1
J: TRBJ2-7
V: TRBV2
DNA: TGTGCCAGCAGGGGACAGGGACAAAACGAGCAGTACTTC
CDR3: CASRGQGQNEQYF

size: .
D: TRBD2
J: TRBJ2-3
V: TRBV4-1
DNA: TGCGCCAGCAGCCAGCCTAGCGGGAAGGATACGCAGTATTTT
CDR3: CASSQPSGKDTQYF

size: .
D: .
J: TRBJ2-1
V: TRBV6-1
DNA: TGTGCCAGCAACGAAGAGGATCTCTCCTACAATGAGCAGTTCTTC
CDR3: CASNEEDLSYNEQFF

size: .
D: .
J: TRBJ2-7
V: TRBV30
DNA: TGTGCCTCGACAAGGACTTCTGCCTACGAGCAGTACTTC
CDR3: CASTRTSAYEQYF

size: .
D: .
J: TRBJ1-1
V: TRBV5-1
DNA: TGCGCCAGCAGCTTGGTCGCGGGGGTGGAAGCTTTCTTT
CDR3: CASSLVAGVEAFF

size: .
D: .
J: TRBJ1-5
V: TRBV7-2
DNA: TGTGCCAGCAGACGAGGACAGCTAAAACATAGCAATCAGCCCCAGCATTTT
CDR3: CASRRGQLKHSNQPQHF

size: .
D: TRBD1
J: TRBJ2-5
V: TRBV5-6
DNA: TGTGCCAGCAGCTTCGCCCTTCAGGGGGTGCCAAGCGAGACCCAGTACTTC
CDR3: CASSFALQGVPSETQYF

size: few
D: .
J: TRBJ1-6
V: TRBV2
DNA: TGTGCCAGCACCGCAGTTGATCCACCCCTCCACTTT
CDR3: CASTAVDPPLHF

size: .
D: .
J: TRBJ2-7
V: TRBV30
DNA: TGTGCCTCCGGACCGGGAGAGCAGTACTTC
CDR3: CASGPGEQYF

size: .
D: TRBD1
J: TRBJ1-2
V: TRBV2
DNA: TGTGCCAGCATCCCGGCCCAACAGGGGGAGTATGGCTACACCTTC
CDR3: CASIPAQQGEYGYTF

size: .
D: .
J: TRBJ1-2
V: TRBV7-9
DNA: TGTGCCAGCAGCTTGGAGCAGACTAACTATGGCTACACCTTC
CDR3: CASSLEQTNYGYTF

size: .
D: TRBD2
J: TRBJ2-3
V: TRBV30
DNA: TGTGCCTCCTCCCTAGCGGGGGACACAGATACGCAGTATTTT
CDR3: CASSLAGDTDTQYF

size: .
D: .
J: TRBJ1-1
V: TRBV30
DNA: TGTGCCTGGAGTGTCAGGGATTCTACGCCGGCTTTCTTT
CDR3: CAWSVRDSTPAFF

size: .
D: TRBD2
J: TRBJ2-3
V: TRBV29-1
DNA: TGCAGCGGCAGTTTAGCGGGGGGCACAGATACGCAGTATTTT
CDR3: CSGSLAGGTDTQYF

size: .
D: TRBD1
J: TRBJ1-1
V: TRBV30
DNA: TGTGCCGAGAGGGGGCCTGCTGAAGCTTTCTTT
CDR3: CAERGPAEAFF

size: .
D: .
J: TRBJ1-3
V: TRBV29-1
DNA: TGCAGCCACTCCCAGGCGGAGGGGAACACCATATATTTT
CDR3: CSHSQAEGNTIYF

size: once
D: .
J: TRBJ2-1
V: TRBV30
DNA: TGTGCCGGGCATCTGGGCAGCCCCTACAATGAGCAGTTCTTC
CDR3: CAGHLGSPYNEQFF

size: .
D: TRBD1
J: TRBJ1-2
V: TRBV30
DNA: TGTGCCTGGAGGACAGGGGGCGCGTACTATGGCTACACCTTC
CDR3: CAWRTGGAYYGYTF

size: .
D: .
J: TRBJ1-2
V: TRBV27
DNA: TGTGCCAGCAGTTTTTGGGATGGAGACAGAGGCTACACCTTC
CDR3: CASSFWDGDRGYTF

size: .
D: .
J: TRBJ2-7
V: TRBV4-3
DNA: TGCGCCAGCAGCCAAGTCTATGGGGCGAGCTCACCTAAACCCGAGCAGTACTTC
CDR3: CASSQVYGASSPKPEQYF

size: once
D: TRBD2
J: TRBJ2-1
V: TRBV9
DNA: TGTGCCAGCAGCGTAGAGGGAGCGGGAGGGCCCTACAATGAGCAGTTCTTC
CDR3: CASSVEGAGGPYNEQFF

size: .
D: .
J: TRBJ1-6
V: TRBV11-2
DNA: TGTGCCAGCAGCTTAAACGGGGGGACTAATTCACCCCTCCACTTT
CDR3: CASSLNGGTNSPLHF

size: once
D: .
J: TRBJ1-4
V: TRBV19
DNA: TGTGCCAGCATAGACCTAGGCGGTAATGAAAAACTGTTTTTT
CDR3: CASIDLGGNEKLFF